Following are 17 T cell receptor beta chains from one sample sequenced in a study of neurological immune-mediated disorders. TCRdb itself ran the 5' RACE reads through MiXCR, one entry per CDR3 protein. Found here are about 38,000 distinct CDR3 sequences, approximately 4.4% of them singletons; the top ten hold roughly 9%. Sequencing was carried out using CD4+ T cells from blood. These receptors were collected from a young man in good health.

This clonotype was detected many times. The chain joins TRBV20-1 to TRBJ2-5; 11 positions agree with TRBD2. The CDR3 consists of 14 residues. Per germline, CDR1 DFQATT and CDR2 SNEGSKA (reference sequence). The trim removed 3 bases at V and 4 bases at J, leaving 4 bases unmatched. This chain's CDR3 is CSARSSGGIETQYF. The CDR3 DNA follows: TGCAGTGCTAGGTCTAGCGGGGGGATAGAGACCCAGTACTTC.

This clonotype has at least ten counts. This rearrangement joins TRBV4-1 to TRBJ1-5; no clear D gene. Germline V gives CDR1 MGHRA, CDR2 YSYEKL. CDR3 size: 13 residues. V lost 4 bases to trimming and J lost 3 bases, with 7 bases between them. CDR3 sequence reads: CASSPGANQPQHF. CDR3 DNA sequence: TGCGCCAGCAGCCCGGGCGCCAATCAGCCCCAGCATTTT.

By proportion, this clonotype is medium-sized. The gene calls are TRBV6-6 and TRBJ1-5; the D gene is possibly TRBD1 (6 bases). V was cut by 6 bases and J by 3 bases, with 9 bases left in between. CDR3 size: 13 residues. Germline-derived CDR1 and CDR2 are MNHNY and SVGAGI (reference sequence). CDR3 nucleotide sequence: TGTGCCAGCAGACAGGGTATCAATCAGCCCCAGCATTTT. It translates to CASRQGINQPQHF.

At least ten counts were recorded for this clonotype. The V gene is TRBV29-1, the J gene TRBJ1-2; no definite D call. V was shortened by 7 bases and J by 8 bases, with 17 bases between the two germline ends. There are 12 residues in the CDR3. CDR1 and CDR2 (germline): SQVTM, ANQGSEA. CDR3 residues: CSAGGFSVGYTF. The CDR3 DNA sequence: TGCAGCGCTGGCGGATTCTCCGTGGGCTACACCTTC. The full variable domain, its missing parts supplied by reference TRBV29-1 and TRBJ1-2, is SAVISQKPSRDICQRGTSLTIQCQVDSQVTMMFWYRQQPGQSLTLIATANQGSEATYESGFVIDKFPISRPNLTFSTLTVSNMSPEDSSIYLCSAGGFSVGYTFGSGTRLTVV.

This clonotype was recorded a few times. The V and J genes are TRBV12-3 or TRBV12-4 and TRBJ1-5; D gene ambiguous. Trimming took off 8 bases at V and 0 bases at J, with 14 bases between the two ends. This CDR3 has 15 amino acids. This CDR3 is CASGGGLYSNQPQHF. CDR3 DNA sequence: TGTGCCAGCGGCGGAGGACTTTATAGCAATCAGCCCCAGCATTTT.

This clonotype was seen ten or more times. The chain carries TRBV10-3 and TRBJ1-2; no clear D gene. Germline loops: CDR1 ENHRY, CDR2 SYGVKD. There are 14 residues in the CDR3. Trimming cost V 0 bases and J 8 bases, with 13 bases left between them. The DNA of the CDR3 is TGTGCCATCAGTGAGTCCGGGCAACCCGGGGGCTACACCTTC. Amino acid sequence: CAISESGQPGGYTF.

This clonotype was seen at least ten times. The V and J genes are TRBV6-5 and TRBJ1-1, with a tentative D call TRBD1 (5 bases). The V gene lost 4 bases and the J gene lost 3 bases, with 15 bases spanning the gap. CDR3 length: 15 residues. CDR1 is MNHEY, CDR2 SVGAGI, per germline. The CDR3 is CASSFGRVGDTEAFF. The CDR3 DNA sequence: TGTGCCAGCAGTTTTGGCAGGGTGGGGGACACTGAAGCTTTCTTT.

This clonotype has a count of ten or more. J is TRBJ2-1 and V is TRBV29-1; no clear D gene. The CDR3 runs to 13 residues. CDR1 SQVTM and CDR2 ANQGSEA come from the germline V gene. The DNA for the CDR3 is TGCGCTGTTACCACTACCCTCTACAATGAGCAGTTCTTC. It yields the protein CAVTTTLYNEQFF.

This clonotype was seen repeatedly, ten times or more. The chain carries TRBV9 and TRBJ2-4; 11 bases match TRBD2. V shed 3 bases, J shed 6 bases, and the junction held 5 bases outside the gene matches. CDR1 and CDR2 (germline): SGDLS, YYNGEE. There are 15 residues in the CDR3. CDR3 nucleotides: TGTGCCAGCAGCGATAGCGGGGGGGCCGGAAACATTCAGTACTTC. Its translation is CASSDSGGAGNIQYF.

This clonotype was detected many times. The rearrangement uses TRBV20-1 and TRBJ1-3, with a weak D call TRBD1 (5 bases). The germline V gene encodes CDR1 DFQATT and CDR2 SNEGSKA (reference sequence). V was shortened by 3 bases and J by 5 bases, with 14 bases between the two germline ends. This CDR3 comprises 14 residues. CDR3 in amino acids: CSASQWDGRNTIYF. DNA of the CDR3: TGCAGTGCTAGCCAATGGGACGGACGAAACACCATATATTTT.

At least ten counts were recorded for this clonotype. An end of the junction differs from the germline gene, which may be a read error. The chain links TRBV20-1 to TRBJ1-2, with 8 bases fitting TRBD1. Looked up from germline, CDR1 is DFQATT and CDR2 is SNEGSKA (reference sequence). The CDR3 consists of 8 residues. The CDR3 region is CSDRTGNF. CDR3 coding DNA: TGCAGTGACCGGACAGGGAACTTC.

This clonotype was observed many times. This chain joins TRBV20-1 and TRBJ2-1; D may be TRBD2 (7 bases). V lost 6 bases and J 4 bases, leaving 13 bases between the germline ends. Germline-derived CDR1 and CDR2 are DFQATT and SNEGSKA (reference sequence). CDR3 length equals 13 residues. The CDR3 DNA is TGCAGTGCCTGGGGGGGGCAATACAATGAGCAGTTCTTC. It specifies CSAWGGQYNEQFF.

At least ten counts were recorded for this clonotype. The CDR3, as DNA: TGCAGTGCTAATGGGCGGGCCGGGGAGCTGTTTTTT. Amino acids: CSANGRAGELFF. V is TRBV20-1 and J is TRBJ2-2, with D possibly matching TRBD2 (5 bases). The CDR3 is 12 amino acids. Germline loops: CDR1 DFQATT, CDR2 SNEGSKA (reference sequence). With 4 bases removed from V and 6 bases from J, the gap between germline ends came to 9 bases.

Many counts were recorded for this clonotype. This chain joins TRBV20-1 and TRBJ2-3; 9 bases agree with TRBD2. The CDR3 sequence is 15 residues long. CDR1 and CDR2 from the germline V gene are DFQATT and SNEGSKA (reference sequence). Losses at the gene ends were 6 bases for V and 2 bases for J; bases not matched to a gene: 9. CDR3 loop: CSASVAGVNTDTQYF. CDR3 nucleotide sequence: TGCAGTGCAAGCGTAGCGGGGGTTAACACAGATACGCAGTATTTT.

Many counts were recorded for this clonotype. The rearrangement links TRBV12-3 or TRBV12-4 to TRBJ1-1, with 11 positions matching TRBD1. The V segment lost 7 bases and the J segment 4 bases; nucleotides outside the gene matches: 5. The CDR3 covers 14 residues. CDR3 residues: CASTRTGGVTEAFF. The CDR3 DNA is TGTGCCAGCACCCGGACAGGGGGCGTCACTGAAGCTTTCTTT.

This clonotype was observed many times. The rearrangement uses TRBV5-1 and TRBJ2-5; 12 nucleotides agree with TRBD2. CDR3 size: 16 residues. The V segment lost 4 bases and the J segment 2 bases; nucleotides outside the gene matches: 6. Germline CDR1 is SGHRS and CDR2 is YFSETQ. The CDR3 spells CASSPGTSGFQETQYF. CDR3 DNA sequence: TGCGCCAGCAGCCCGGGGACTAGCGGGTTTCAAGAGACCCAGTACTTC. The whole variable domain, remainder taken from reference TRBV5-1 and TRBJ2-5, is KAGVTQTPRYLIKTRGQQVTLSCSPISGHRSVSWYQQTPGQGLQFLFEYFSETQRNKGNFPGRFSGRQFSNSRSEMNVSTLELGDSALYLCASSPGTSGFQETQYFGPGTRLLVL.

This clonotype was seen ten or more times. The V call is TRBV29-1, the J call TRBJ2-1; 7 bases align to TRBD2. Germline V gene sequence: CDR1 SQVTM, CDR2 ANQGSEA. The CDR3 has 12 amino acids. V trimming: 5 bases; J trimming: 9 bases; junction bases outside the gene matches: 7. CDR3: CSVRLGGGEQFF. For the CDR3, the DNA is TGCAGCGTTAGATTGGGCGGGGGTGAGCAGTTCTTC.